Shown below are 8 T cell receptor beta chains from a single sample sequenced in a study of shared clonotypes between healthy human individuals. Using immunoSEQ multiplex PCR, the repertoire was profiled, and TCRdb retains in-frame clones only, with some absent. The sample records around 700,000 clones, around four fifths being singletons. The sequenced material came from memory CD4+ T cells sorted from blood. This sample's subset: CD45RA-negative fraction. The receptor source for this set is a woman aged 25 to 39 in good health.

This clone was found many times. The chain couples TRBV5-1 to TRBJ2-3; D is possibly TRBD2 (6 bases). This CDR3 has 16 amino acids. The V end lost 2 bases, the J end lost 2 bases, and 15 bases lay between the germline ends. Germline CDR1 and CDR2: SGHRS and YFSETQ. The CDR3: CASSFSSGGNTDTQYF. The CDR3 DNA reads TGCGCCAGCAGCTTTTCGTCTGGCGGGAACACAGATACGCAGTATTTT.

CDR3 bases: TGTGCCAGCAGTTTCCGGGTCCCCGGGACAGGGGAACAGCCCCAGCATTTT. It yields the protein CASSFRVPGTGEQPQHF. V is TRBV27 and J is TRBJ1-5, with TRBD1 matching over 10 bases. The CDR3 runs to 17 residues. The germline V gene encodes CDR1 MNHEY and CDR2 SMNVEV (reference sequence). The V segment lost 3 bases and the J segment 7 bases; nucleotides outside the gene matches: 12.

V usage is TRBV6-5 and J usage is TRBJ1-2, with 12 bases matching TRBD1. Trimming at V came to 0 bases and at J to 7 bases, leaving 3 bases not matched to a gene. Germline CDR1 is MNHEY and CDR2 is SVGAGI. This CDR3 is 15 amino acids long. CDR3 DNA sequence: TGTGCCAGCAGTTACTCGAAGGGACAGGGGGCTGGCTACACCTTC. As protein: CASSYSKGQGAGYTF.

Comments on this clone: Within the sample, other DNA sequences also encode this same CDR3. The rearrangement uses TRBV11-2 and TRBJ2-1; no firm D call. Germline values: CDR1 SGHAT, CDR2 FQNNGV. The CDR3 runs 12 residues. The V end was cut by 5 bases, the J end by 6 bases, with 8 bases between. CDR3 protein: CASSLVGNEQFF. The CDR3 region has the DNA TGTGCCAGCAGCCTGGTTGGCAATGAGCAGTTCTTC.

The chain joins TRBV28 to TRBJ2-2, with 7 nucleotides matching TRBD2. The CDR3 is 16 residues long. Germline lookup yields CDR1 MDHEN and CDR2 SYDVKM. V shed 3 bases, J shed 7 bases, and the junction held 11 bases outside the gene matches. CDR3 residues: CASSFSASGSGGELFF. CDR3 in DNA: TGTGCCAGCAGTTTTTCTGCTAGCGGATCCGGCGGGGAGCTGTTTTTT.

In DNA, the CDR3 is TGTGCCTGGACCGGAACGGGTGGCTACACCTTC. Protein sequence: CAWTGTGGYTF. The J gene is TRBJ1-2, the V gene TRBV30; D is unclear. The CDR3 is 11 residues long. Trimming shortened V by 4 bases and J by 7 bases, and 10 bases separated the two germline ends. Germline V lookup: CDR1 GTSNPN, CDR2 SVGIG (reference sequence).

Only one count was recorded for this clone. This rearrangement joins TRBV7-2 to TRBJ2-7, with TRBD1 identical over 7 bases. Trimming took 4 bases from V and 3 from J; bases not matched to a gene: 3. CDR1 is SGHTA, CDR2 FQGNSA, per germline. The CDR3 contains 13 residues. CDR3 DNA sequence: TGTGCCAGCAGCTCGGGACAGCACTACGAGCAGTACTTC. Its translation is CASSSGQHYEQYF.

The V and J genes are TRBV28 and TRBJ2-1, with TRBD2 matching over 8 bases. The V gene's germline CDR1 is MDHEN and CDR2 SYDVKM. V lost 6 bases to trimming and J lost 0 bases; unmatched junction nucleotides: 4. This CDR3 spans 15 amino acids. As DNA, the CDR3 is TGTGCCAGCAGATTCACTAGCGGCTCCTACAATGAGCAGTTCTTC. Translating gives CASRFTSGSYNEQFF.